This paragraph reports one T cell receptor beta chain. What it recognizes is unknown. Sequencing was performed with immunoSEQ multiplex PCR; in TCRdb, only in-frame clones are kept and a portion is missing. The table has 2 million to 2.5 million clones, 90% to 95% seen once. Healthy HIV-negative adults with no recent acute infections or vaccinations were recruited as donors. The CDR3 extends over 15 amino acids. With 3 bases removed from V and 1 base from J, the gap between germline ends came to 12 bases. The germline CDR1 and CDR2 sequences are MDHEN and SYDVKM. This sample was included in a study of shared clonotypes between healthy human individuals. Study-wide results and limits: Sequencing depth was expected to affect clonotype sharing among donors.

This chain uses TRBV28 with TRBJ1-2; tentative D call: TRBD1 (6 bases). The sample consisted of naive CD4+ T cells sorted from blood. As to subset: CD45RA+ positively selected. The clonotype was recovered from a young man in good health. The CDR3 loop reads CASSFVGGLNYGYTF. The CDR3 DNA is TGTGCCAGCAGTTTTGTTGGGGGGCTTAACTATGGCTACACCTTC.